The 32 T cell receptor beta chains reported below all come from one sample, sequenced in a study of response to subunit inactivated influenza vaccine. TCRdb re-called the RT-PCR reads through MiXCR, storing one row per CDR3 protein. The sample carries around 580,000 distinct CDR3 sequences, less than 15% recorded once. The sequencing here drew on PBMCs from blood, taken about 12 days after vaccination. The receptors here all came from a man between 50 and 59 years old who received an inactivated influenza vaccine.

This clonotype was counted only a few times. J is TRBJ2-7 and V is TRBV6-1, with TRBD1 matching 11 bases. Germline CDR1 MNHNS, CDR2 SASEGT. The CDR3 runs to 13 residues. V gave up 9 bases and J gave up 1 base; unmatched junction bases: 2. CDR3 nucleotides: TGTGCCAGTGGGACAGGGGGTTCCTACGAGCAGTACTTC. Encoded protein: CASGTGGSYEQYF.

This clonotype was detected only a few times. The rearrangement joins TRBV20-1 to TRBJ2-1; D may be TRBD2 (5 bases). The ends were cut back, 5 bases at V and 7 bases at J, with 18 bases in the middle. The V gene's germline CDR1 is DFQATT and CDR2 SNEGSKA (reference sequence). The CDR3 spans 14 residues. The CDR3: CSAPPSTSGNEQFF. The CDR3 coding sequence is TGCAGTGCTCCCCCCTCAACCTCGGGAAATGAGCAGTTCTTC.

V and J are TRBV3-1 and TRBJ1-5, with TRBD1 identical over 7 bases. The germline V gene encodes CDR1 LGHDT and CDR2 YNNKEL (reference sequence). Losses at the gene ends were 3 bases for V and 3 bases for J; bases not matched to a gene: 5. CDR3 size: 15 residues. DNA for the CDR3: TGTGCCAGCAGCCACGCGACAGGGTTCAATCAGCCCCAGCATTTT. Amino acids: CASSHATGFNQPQHF.

This clonotype was detected many times. V is TRBV11-2 and J is TRBJ1-1, with D tentatively TRBD1 (5 bases). Trimming removed 5 bases at V and 5 bases at J, with 15 bases between. This CDR3 contains 14 residues. Germline loops: CDR1 SGHAT, CDR2 FQNNGV. Written as DNA, the CDR3 is TGTGCCAGCAGCCCCGGGAGGGGTGGGACTGAAGCTTTCTTT. Its translation is CASSPGRGGTEAFF.

This rearrangement joins TRBV7-8 to TRBJ1-6; unclear D gene. The CDR3 has 14 residues. Trimming cost V 3 bases and J 8 bases, with 11 bases left between them. Germline V gives CDR1 SGHVS, CDR2 FQNEAQ. This chain's CDR3 is CASSFPGSHSPLHF. The CDR3 bases are TGTGCCAGCAGCTTTCCAGGATCCCATTCACCCCTCCACTTT.

The rearrangement links TRBV6-2 or TRBV6-3 to TRBJ2-7; 10 positions agree with TRBD1. Losses at the gene ends were 8 bases for V and 2 bases for J; bases not matched to a gene: 9. The CDR3 extends over 15 amino acids. Germline values: CDR1 MNHEY, CDR2 SVGEGT. The CDR3 region is CASGRGQGSTYEQYF. In DNA form, the CDR3 reads TGTGCCAGCGGAAGGGGACAGGGGTCGACCTACGAGCAGTACTTC.

In this sample, this clonotype turned up many times. The chain recombines TRBV20-1 with TRBJ1-2; 8 nucleotides agree with TRBD1. CDR3 length equals 13 residues. V gave up 3 bases and J gave up 10 bases; unmatched junction bases: 10. Germline V gene lookup returns CDR1 DFQATT and CDR2 SNEGSKA (reference sequence). The CDR3 protein is CSARKTGDLIYTF. The CDR3 DNA is TGCAGTGCTAGGAAGACAGGGGACCTTATCTACACCTTC.

The chain has TRBV28 and TRBJ2-2; D call uncertain. Trimming stripped 2 bases from V and 0 bases from J, with 7 bases between. From germline, CDR1 is MDHEN and CDR2 SYDVKM. There are 15 residues in the CDR3. The CDR3: CASSLPAANTGELFF. The CDR3 DNA is TGTGCCAGCAGTTTACCTGCGGCGAACACCGGGGAGCTGTTTTTT.

This clonotype was observed a few times. As DNA, the CDR3 is TGTGCCAGCAGCGATTCCGGGACAGGGGCATACGAGCAGTACTTC. This encodes CASSDSGTGAYEQYF. The rearrangement uses TRBV13 and TRBJ2-7; TRBD1 matches 10 bases. The CDR3 has 15 amino acids. Germline V gene sequence: CDR1 PRHDT, CDR2 FYEKMQ (reference sequence). The ends lost 5 bases at V and 4 bases at J; junction bases unmatched: 8.

The chain is built from TRBV10-3 and TRBJ1-1; 9 bases align to TRBD1. The CDR3 has 15 amino acids. Trimming removed 11 bases from V and 1 base from J; junction bases left unmatched: 11. Per germline, CDR1 ENHRY and CDR2 SYGVKD. CDR3 nucleotides: TGTGCCGCGATCCGACAGGGGGAGAAGAACACTGAAGCTTTCTTT. It encodes CAAIRQGEKNTEAFF.

The chain carries TRBV11-2 and TRBJ2-1; no clear D. V was trimmed by 5 bases and J by 11 bases, leaving 16 bases between them. Germline CDR1 reads SGHAT; CDR2 reads FQNNGV. This CDR3 contains 13 residues. For the CDR3, the DNA is TGTGCCAGCAGCGTACGGTTAAGGGAAAAGCAGTTCTTC. It specifies CASSVRLREKQFF.

V usage is TRBV4-2 and J usage is TRBJ2-3, with D perhaps matching TRBD1 (6 bases). The CDR3 loop spans 16 amino acids. The V gene lost 1 base and the J gene lost 0 bases, with 11 bases spanning the gap. CDR1 is LGHNA and CDR2 is YNFKEQ in the germline V gene. CDR3 sequence (DNA): TGTGCCAGCAGCCAAGCTGGGGGCGCTAGCACAGATACGCAGTATTTT. Its translation is CASSQAGGASTDTQYF.

The genes are TRBV27 and TRBJ2-2; D not certain. This CDR3 spans 15 amino acids. Germline V gene data show CDR1 as MNHEY and CDR2 as SMNVEV (reference sequence). Trimming took 3 bases from V and 4 from J, leaving 12 bases between them. The CDR3 region is CASSLKISGTGELFF. In nucleotides, the CDR3 is TGTGCCAGCAGTTTGAAAATCTCGGGCACCGGGGAGCTGTTTTTT.

This sequence joins TRBV27 and TRBJ2-7, with TRBD1 matching 7 bases. V lost 1 base and J lost 6; bases outside the gene matches: 6. Per germline, CDR1 MNHEY and CDR2 SMNVEV (reference sequence). The CDR3 runs to 14 residues. The CDR3 DNA is TGTGCCAGCAGTTTATATGGAGACAGGGTCGAGCAGTACTTC. Translating it yields CASSLYGDRVEQYF.

The J gene is TRBJ2-1, the V gene TRBV12-3 or TRBV12-4; D could derive from TRBD1 or TRBD2 (5 bases each). The ends were cut back, 2 bases at V and 6 bases at J, with 14 bases in the middle. The CDR3 runs 15 residues. The CDR3 protein is CASSLPGGVVNEQFF. CDR3 coding DNA: TGTGCCAGCAGTTTACCTGGGGGTGTCGTCAATGAGCAGTTCTTC.

This clonotype occurred a few times. The gene calls are TRBV7-9 and TRBJ2-5; 8 bases agree with TRBD2. V lost 5 bases and J lost 3; bases outside the gene matches: 5. The CDR3 extends over 14 amino acids. The germline CDR1 and CDR2 sequences are SEHNR and FQNEAQ (reference sequence). The CDR3 coding sequence is TGTGCCAGCAGCCTGGGACTAGTAAAAGAGACCCAGTACTTC. Translated, it gives CASSLGLVKETQYF.

This clonotype was detected only a few times. V gene TRBV11-2 combines with J gene TRBJ2-7, with D possibly matching TRBD2 (6 bases). The CDR3 extends over 16 amino acids. V lost 3 bases and J lost 3, with 18 bases in between. The germline CDR1 and CDR2 sequences are SGHAT and FQNNGV. CDR3 in DNA: TGTGCCAGCAGCTTTATGGTCGGGGACTTGAACTACGAGCAGTACTTC. This encodes CASSFMVGDLNYEQYF.

The chain employs TRBV28 and TRBJ2-2; D is unresolved. CDR3 length equals 15 residues. Trimming pared 0 bases from V and 4 bases from J, leaving 9 bases between. Germline loops: CDR1 MDHEN, CDR2 SYDVKM. CDR3 amino acids: CASSLWVNPTGELFF. The CDR3 DNA is TGTGCCAGCAGTTTATGGGTGAACCCCACCGGGGAGCTGTTTTTT.

The chain recombines TRBV7-2 with TRBJ2-5, with TRBD2 identical over 7 bases. Trimming at V came to 6 bases and at J to 2 bases, leaving 9 bases not matched to a gene. Germline CDR1 SGHTA, CDR2 FQGNSA. CDR3 size: 15 residues. The CDR3 here is CASRPWASGQETQYF. The CDR3 region has the DNA TGTGCCAGCAGGCCTTGGGCTAGCGGACAAGAGACCCAGTACTTC.

This clonotype was picked up a small number of times. The rearrangement joins TRBV20-1 to TRBJ2-1, with D perhaps matching TRBD1 (6 bases). Germline V gives CDR1 DFQATT, CDR2 SNEGSKA (reference sequence). The CDR3 is 15 amino acids. The V end lost 0 bases, the J end lost 2 bases, and 11 bases lay between the germline ends. The CDR3 protein is CSAREAGDPYNEQFF. CDR3 in DNA: TGCAGTGCTAGAGAGGCAGGGGACCCCTACAATGAGCAGTTCTTC.

This clonotype showed up just a few times. This chain links TRBV28 with TRBJ2-2, with 8 bases matching TRBD1. J gave up 5 bases and V 8 bases, and 13 bases lay outside the gene matches. This CDR3 has 16 amino acids. Germline V gene lookup returns CDR1 MDHEN and CDR2 SYDVKM. The CDR3 nucleotides read TGTGCCAGCCACCCCCTCGGACAGGGAAAAACCGGGGAGCTGTTTTTT. Encoded protein: CASHPLGQGKTGELFF.

This clonotype occurred many times. The chain carries TRBV29-1 and TRBJ2-1, with 12 nucleotides matching TRBD2. Germline-derived CDR1 and CDR2 are SQVTM and ANQGSEA. V lost 1 base, J lost 0 bases, and 4 bases stayed unmatched. The CDR3 has 17 residues. This CDR3 is CSVEASGRVSSYNEQFF. The CDR3 nucleotides read TGCAGCGTTGAAGCTAGCGGGAGGGTGAGCTCCTACAATGAGCAGTTCTTC.

This chain joins TRBV7-9 and TRBJ2-5; D call uncertain. V lost 2 bases and J 4 bases, leaving 11 bases between the germline ends. This CDR3 is built from 14 residues. The germline gives CDR1 SEHNR, CDR2 FQNEAQ (reference sequence). The CDR3 loop is CASSLWNGPETQYF. In DNA form, the CDR3 reads TGTGCCAGCAGCTTATGGAACGGCCCAGAGACCCAGTACTTC.

The chain employs TRBV10-3 and TRBJ2-2; TRBD1 matches at 9 bases. The J segment lost 5 bases and the V segment lost 10 bases, leaving 11 bases of the junction unmatched. The CDR3 contains 15 residues. Germline V gene sequence: CDR1 ENHRY, CDR2 SYGVKD. This CDR3 is CATNTGGRGTGELFF. CDR3 DNA sequence: TGTGCCACCAATACAGGGGGCAGAGGGACCGGGGAGCTGTTTTTT.

This clonotype was counted many times. This chain uses TRBV20-1 with TRBJ2-7, with TRBD2 identical over 14 bases. Per the germline V gene, CDR1 is DFQATT and CDR2 is SNEGSKA (reference sequence). J lost 1 base, V lost 5 bases, and 4 bases had no gene match. This CDR3 has 15 amino acids. The CDR3 sequence: CSASGTSGSSYEQYF. CDR3 DNA: TGCAGTGCTTCAGGGACTAGCGGGAGTTCCTACGAGCAGTACTTC.

The chain uses TRBV12-3 or TRBV12-4 and TRBJ2-1; a possible D gene is TRBD1 (6 bases). With 3 bases removed from V and 6 bases from J, the gap between germline ends came to 12 bases. The CDR3 totals 14 residues. CDR3 sequence (DNA): TGTGCCAGCAGTTTGTCCGGGACAAGCAATGAGCAGTTCTTC. Residues: CASSLSGTSNEQFF.

The chain has TRBV28 and TRBJ2-7; 7 positions agree with TRBD1. The CDR3 totals 14 residues. Germline loops: CDR1 MDHEN, CDR2 SYDVKM. V shed 4 bases, J shed 3 bases, and the junction held 6 bases outside the gene matches. The CDR3 loop reads CASSSGQASYEQYF. DNA for the CDR3: TGTGCCAGCAGTTCCGGACAGGCCAGCTACGAGCAGTACTTC.

The chain recombines TRBV20-1 with TRBJ2-3, with TRBD1 identical over 8 bases. With 6 bases clipped from V and 2 bases from J, the junction kept 10 bases outside the gene matches. The CDR3 length is 15 residues. The germline V gene has CDR1 DFQATT and CDR2 SNEGSKA (reference sequence). CDR3: CSAIPDRGTTDTQYF. In nucleotides, the CDR3 is TGCAGTGCCATCCCCGACAGGGGAACCACAGATACGCAGTATTTT.

This chain uses TRBV12-3 or TRBV12-4 with TRBJ2-3; TRBD1 agrees at 7 bases. V lost 8 bases to trimming and J lost 2 bases; unmatched junction nucleotides: 7. This CDR3 is 14 amino acids long. The CDR3 nucleotides are TGTGCCAGCCGAACGGGACAGCTCACAGATACGCAGTATTTT. As protein: CASRTGQLTDTQYF.

The chain links TRBV18 to TRBJ1-2; possibly TRBD1 for D (6 bases). The CDR3 is 14 residues long. V gave up 5 bases and J gave up 12 bases, with 22 bases separating them. CDR1 and CDR2 from the germline V gene are KGHSH and LQKENI. The DNA of the CDR3 is TGTGCCAGCTCAACATATGGGACACCCCTCTTTGACACCTTC. Amino acids: CASSTYGTPLFDTF. The full variable domain, rest sourced from reference TRBV18 and TRBJ1-2, is NAGVMQNPRHLVRRRGQEARLRCSPMKGHSHVYWYRQLPEEGLKFMVYLQKENIIDESGMPKERFSAEFPKEGPSILRIQQVVRGDSAAYFCASSTYGTPLFDTFGSGTRLTVV.

The chain uses TRBV27 and TRBJ1-2; tentatively, D is TRBD1 (6 bases). Germline V CDR1 and CDR2: MNHEY, SMNVEV (reference sequence). The CDR3 runs 21 residues. V was cut by 3 bases and J by 4 bases, with 33 bases left in between. This CDR3 is CASSFRSPRGGDKAIPYGYTF. CDR3 coding DNA: TGTGCCAGCAGTTTTCGAAGCCCCCGAGGAGGGGACAAAGCGATTCCCTATGGCTACACCTTC.

The rearrangement links TRBV29-1 to TRBJ2-7; 7 bases are shared with TRBD1. Trimming cost V 7 bases and J 2 bases; bases outside gene matches: 11. This CDR3 has 14 residues. Germline V CDR1 and CDR2: SQVTM, ANQGSEA. The CDR3 reads CSATKTGIPYEQYF. The CDR3 DNA follows: TGCAGCGCAACAAAGACAGGGATCCCCTACGAGCAGTACTTC.